Presented here are 12 T cell receptor beta chains from one specimen sequenced in a study of T cell responses to AZD1222 COVID-19 vaccine. TCRdb keeps only in-frame clones here, not all; method: immunoSEQ multiplex PCR. Of tens of thousands of clones listed, roughly 75% are singletons. The source material was peripheral blood, sampled 28 days after the second AZD1222 dose. These receptors originate from an adult who received the AZD1222 COVID-19 vaccine.

The chain uses TRBV5-1 and TRBJ2-1; the D gene is possibly TRBD2 (5 bases). The CDR3 totals 15 residues. Trimming took off 0 bases at V and 6 bases at J, with 13 bases between the two ends. Germline loops: CDR1 SGHRS, CDR2 YFSETQ. The CDR3 nucleotides are TGCGCCAGCAGCTTGGCTGAAATAGCGACCAATGAGCAGTTCTTC. Its translation is CASSLAEIATNEQFF.

Only one count was recorded for this clone. This chain links TRBV14 with TRBJ2-2; D is perhaps TRBD2 (6 bases). The CDR3 has 17 amino acids. Trimming took off 0 bases at V and 5 bases at J, with 16 bases between the two ends. Per the germline V gene, CDR1 is SGHDN and CDR2 is FVKESK. This CDR3 reads CASSQDSEGWGTGELFF. The CDR3 DNA sequence: TGTGCCAGCAGCCAAGATTCGGAGGGTTGGGGTACCGGGGAGCTGTTTTTT. Full variable domain (rest looked up from reference TRBV14 and TRBJ2-2): EAGVTQFPSHSVIEKGQTVTLRCDPISGHDNLYWYRRVMGKEIKFLLHFVKESKQDESGMPNNRFLAERTGGTYSTLKVQPAELEDSGVYFCASSQDSEGWGTGELFFGEGSRLTVL.

The rearrangement links TRBV28 to TRBJ1-2; 7 positions match TRBD1. Germline values: CDR1 MDHEN, CDR2 SYDVKM. The V gene end was trimmed by 2 bases and the J gene end by 7 bases; junction bases not matched to a gene: 10. The CDR3 spans 15 residues. CDR3 sequence reads: CASSLAARGMLGYTF. In nucleotides, the CDR3 is TGTGCCAGCAGTTTAGCCGCCAGGGGGATGCTTGGCTACACCTTC.

The chain employs TRBV3-1 (or the pseudogene TRBV3-2) and TRBJ2-7; D is unresolved. With 4 bases removed from V and 6 bases from J, the gap between germline ends came to 4 bases. Germline assignment: CDR1 LGHDT and CDR2 YNNKEL (reference sequence). The CDR3 is made up of 10 amino acids. The CDR3 region is CASSRAEQYF. The CDR3 nucleotides are TGTGCCAGCAGCCGTGCCGAGCAGTACTTC.

The chain combines TRBV4-2 with TRBJ2-5, with 9 bases aligning to TRBD1. Germline V lookup: CDR1 LGHNA, CDR2 YNFKEQ. V dropped 4 bases and J dropped 4; count of bases not matched to a gene: 10. The length of the CDR3 is 16 residues. CDR3 region: CASSRGLGTGLETQYF. The CDR3 DNA reads as TGTGCCAGCAGCCGGGGCTTAGGGACAGGGTTAGAGACCCAGTACTTC.

The CDR3 nucleotides are TGTGCCAGCAGCTTGGGGGTTGACAATCAGCCCCAGCATTTT. This sequence encodes CASSLGVDNQPQHF. The chain uses TRBV5-4 and TRBJ1-5; D gene unclear. Germline CDR1 and CDR2: SGHNT and YYREEE (reference sequence). Between the trimmed V and J ends, which lost 0 bases and 3 bases, there was a span of 7 bases. The CDR3 is 14 amino acids.

This chain connects TRBV18 to TRBJ2-5; no definite D call. The V end was cut by 2 bases, the J end by 2 bases, with 9 bases between. Germline V CDR1 and CDR2: KGHSH, LQKENI. This CDR3 has 14 residues. The CDR3 DNA reads as TGTGCCAGCTCACCAAGGCCGAAGCAAGAGACCCAGTACTTC. It specifies CASSPRPKQETQYF.

This clone turned up a few times. The V gene is TRBV6-5, the J gene TRBJ1-1; TRBD1 matches 7 bases. CDR1 and CDR2 from the germline V gene are MNHEY and SVGAGI. The CDR3 sequence is 12 residues long. The V and J ends lost 1 base and 9 bases, in that order; junction bases with no gene match: 2. This CDR3 is CASSYLGQKAFF. The CDR3 region has the DNA TGTGCCAGCAGTTACTTGGGACAGAAAGCTTTCTTT.

The gene calls are TRBV3-1 (or the pseudogene TRBV3-2) and TRBJ1-1; 7 bases are shared with TRBD1. The germline gives CDR1 LGHDT, CDR2 YNNKEL (reference sequence). CDR3 length equals 16 residues. V was clipped by 5 bases and J by 1 base; unmatched bases: 10. CDR3 in DNA: TGTGCCAGCAGCTCAGGGGGGGGCGTTTCGAACACTGAAGCTTTCTTT. This encodes CASSSGGGVSNTEAFF.

The V gene is TRBV2, the J gene TRBJ2-2; tentatively, D is TRBD2 (5 bases). Trimming left V 10 bases short and J 4 bases short, with 16 bases between. Germline CDR1 is SNHLY and CDR2 is FYNNEI. This CDR3 spans 14 amino acids. The CDR3 region has the DNA TGTGCCACCCATCCGTCGGGGATCACCGGGGAGCTGTTTTTT. This translates into CATHPSGITGELFF.

V is TRBV30 and J is TRBJ1-1; D uncertain. Trimming removed 2 bases at V and 7 bases at J, with 8 bases between. The CDR3 extends over 11 amino acids. Looked up from germline, CDR1 is GTSNPN and CDR2 is SVGIG (reference sequence). The CDR3 spells CAWSSYYEAFF. CDR3 bases: TGTGCCTGGAGTTCCTACTATGAAGCTTTCTTT.

The chain uses TRBV18 and TRBJ2-7; possible D gene TRBD2, 5 bases. Germline V CDR1 and CDR2: KGHSH, LQKENI. CDR3 length: 13 amino acids. The V end was cut by 4 bases, the J end by 1 base, with 8 bases between. The CDR3 DNA is TGTGCCAGCTCACGAGAGCGGTCCTACGAGCAGTACTTC. This encodes CASSRERSYEQYF.